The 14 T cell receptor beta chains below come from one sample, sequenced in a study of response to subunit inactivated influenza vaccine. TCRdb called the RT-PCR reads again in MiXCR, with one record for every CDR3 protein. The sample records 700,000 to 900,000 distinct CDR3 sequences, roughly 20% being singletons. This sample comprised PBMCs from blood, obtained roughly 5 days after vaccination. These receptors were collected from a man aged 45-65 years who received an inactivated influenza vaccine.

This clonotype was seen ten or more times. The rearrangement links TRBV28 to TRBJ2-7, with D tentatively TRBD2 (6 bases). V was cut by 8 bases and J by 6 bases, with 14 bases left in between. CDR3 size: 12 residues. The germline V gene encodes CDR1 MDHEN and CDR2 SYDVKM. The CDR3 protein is CASGRKGSEQYF. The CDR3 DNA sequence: TGTGCCAGCGGGAGGAAGGGCTCCGAGCAGTACTTC.

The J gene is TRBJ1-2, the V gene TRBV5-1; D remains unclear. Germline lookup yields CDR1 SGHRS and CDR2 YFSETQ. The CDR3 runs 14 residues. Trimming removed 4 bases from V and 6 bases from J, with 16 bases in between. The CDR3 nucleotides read TGCGCCAGCAGCGCTGTAACCGGGGTGGATGGCTACACCTTC. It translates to CASSAVTGVDGYTF.

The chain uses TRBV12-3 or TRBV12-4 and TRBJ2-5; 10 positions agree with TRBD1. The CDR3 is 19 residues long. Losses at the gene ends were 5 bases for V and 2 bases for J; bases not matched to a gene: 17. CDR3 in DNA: TGTGCCAGCAGTCCCCAGACAGGGGGCGCGGGGGAAGGGCAAGAGACCCAGTACTTC. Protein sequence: CASSPQTGGAGEGQETQYF.

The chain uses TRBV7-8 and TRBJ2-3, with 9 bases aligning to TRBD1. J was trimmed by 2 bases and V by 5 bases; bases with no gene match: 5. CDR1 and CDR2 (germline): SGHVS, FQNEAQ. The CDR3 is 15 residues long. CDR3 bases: TGTGCCAGCAGCACATGGACAGGGGACACAGATACGCAGTATTTT. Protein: CASSTWTGDTDTQYF. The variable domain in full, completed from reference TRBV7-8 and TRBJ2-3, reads GAGVSQSPRYKVAKRGQDVALRCDPISGHVSLFWYQQALGQGPEFLTYFQNEAQLDKSGLPSDRFFAERPEGSVSTLKIQRTQQEDSAVYLCASSTWTGDTDTQYFGPGTRLTVL.

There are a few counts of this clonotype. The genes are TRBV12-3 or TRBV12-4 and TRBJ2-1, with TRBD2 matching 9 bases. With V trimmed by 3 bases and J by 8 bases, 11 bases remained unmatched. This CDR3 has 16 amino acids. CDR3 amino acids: CASSFSLLAGSDEQFF. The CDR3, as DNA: TGTGCCAGCAGTTTTTCTCTCCTAGCGGGGAGCGATGAGCAGTTCTTC.

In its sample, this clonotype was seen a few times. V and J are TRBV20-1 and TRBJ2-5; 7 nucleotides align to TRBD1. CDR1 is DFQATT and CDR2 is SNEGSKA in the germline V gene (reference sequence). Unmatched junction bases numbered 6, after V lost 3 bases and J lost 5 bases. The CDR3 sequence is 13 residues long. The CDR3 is CSASTGVGETQYF. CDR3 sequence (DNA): TGCAGTGCTAGTACAGGGGTGGGGGAGACCCAGTACTTC.

CDR3 region: CASSPFPGSGYGYTF. Here the CDR3 DNA reads TGTGCCAGCAGCCCCTTTCCAGGATCGGGCTATGGCTACACCTTC. The gene calls are TRBV7-2 and TRBJ1-2; no definite D call. The CDR3 covers 15 residues. Germline V gene sequence: CDR1 SGHTA, CDR2 FQGNSA. Trimming took 5 bases from V and 4 from J, leaving 17 bases between them.

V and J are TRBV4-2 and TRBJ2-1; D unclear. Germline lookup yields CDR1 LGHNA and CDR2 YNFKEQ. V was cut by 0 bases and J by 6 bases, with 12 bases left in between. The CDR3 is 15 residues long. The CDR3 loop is CASSQDFYGRNEQFF. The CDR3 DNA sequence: TGTGCCAGCAGCCAAGACTTCTATGGTCGCAATGAGCAGTTCTTC.

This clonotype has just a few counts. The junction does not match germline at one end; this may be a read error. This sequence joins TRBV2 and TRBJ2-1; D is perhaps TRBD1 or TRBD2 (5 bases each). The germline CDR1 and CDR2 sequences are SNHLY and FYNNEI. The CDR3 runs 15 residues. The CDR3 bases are TGTGCCAGCACTGAAACCCCGGGGCAATCGAATGAGCAGTTCTTC. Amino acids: CASTETPGQSNEQFF.

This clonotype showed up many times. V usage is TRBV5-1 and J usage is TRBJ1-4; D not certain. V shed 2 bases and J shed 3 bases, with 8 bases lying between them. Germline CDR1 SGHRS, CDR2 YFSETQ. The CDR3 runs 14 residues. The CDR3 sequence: CASSLERANEKLFF. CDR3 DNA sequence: TGCGCCAGCAGCTTAGAGAGGGCTAATGAAAAACTGTTTTTT.

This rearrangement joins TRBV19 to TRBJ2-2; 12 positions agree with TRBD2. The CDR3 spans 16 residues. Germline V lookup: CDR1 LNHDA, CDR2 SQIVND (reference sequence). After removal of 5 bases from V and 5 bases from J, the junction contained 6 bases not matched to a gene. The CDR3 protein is CASSQLAGGRTGELFF. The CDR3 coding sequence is TGTGCCAGTAGTCAACTAGCGGGAGGTCGTACCGGGGAGCTGTTTTTT.

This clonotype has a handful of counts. CDR3 sequence (DNA): TGTGCCAGCAGCCAAGTATTCAGGGAAGCTTTCTTT. This sequence encodes CASSQVFREAFF. The V call is TRBV3-1, the J call TRBJ1-1; no clear D gene. The ends were cut back, 1 base at V and 8 bases at J, with 8 bases in the middle. Germline assignment: CDR1 LGHDT and CDR2 YNNKEL (reference sequence). The CDR3 length is 12 residues.

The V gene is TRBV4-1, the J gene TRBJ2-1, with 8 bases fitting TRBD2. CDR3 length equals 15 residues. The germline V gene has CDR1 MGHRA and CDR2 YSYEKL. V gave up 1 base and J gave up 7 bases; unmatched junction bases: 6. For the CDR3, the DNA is TGCGCCAGCAGCCAAGTGGACGGGGGGGCGAATGAGCAGTTCTTC. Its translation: CASSQVDGGANEQFF.

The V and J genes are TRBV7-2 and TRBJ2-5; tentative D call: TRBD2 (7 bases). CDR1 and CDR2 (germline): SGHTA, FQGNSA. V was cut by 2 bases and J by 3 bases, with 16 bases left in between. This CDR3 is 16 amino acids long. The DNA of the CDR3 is TGTGCCAGCAGCTTAATGATGGGGGGGCCCGAAGAGACCCAGTACTTC. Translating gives CASSLMMGGPEETQYF.